A single sample is the source of the 25 T cell receptor beta chains below, sequenced in a study of cytomegalovirus exposure and HLA in healthy donors. Amplification used 60 Vbeta primers and 13 Jbeta primers. The repertoire was sequenced with immunoSEQ multiplex PCR; TCRdb's copy has only in-frame clones and lacks some. The table records around 120,000 clones, over 60% of them present only once. Sequencing was done on a sample of PBMCs. The origin of the receptors is a woman in her thirties or forties in good health and CMV-seropositive.

The rearrangement links TRBV7-9 to TRBJ2-1, with D unclear. Trimming took 5 bases from V and 5 from J, leaving 10 bases between them. Germline lookup yields CDR1 SEHNR and CDR2 FQNEAQ (reference sequence). This CDR3 comprises 13 residues. The CDR3 DNA sequence: TGTGCCAGCAGCGTGAACCAGGACAATGAGCAGTTCTTC. This translates into CASSVNQDNEQFF.

The rearrangement joins TRBV5-4 to TRBJ2-3; D may be TRBD1 (6 bases). The CDR3 consists of 15 residues. Looked up from germline, CDR1 is SGHNT and CDR2 is YYREEE (reference sequence). Trimming took 4 bases from V and 4 from J, leaving 16 bases between them. The CDR3 reads CASSLVQGRPDTQYF. The CDR3 DNA is TGTGCCAGCAGCCTCGTCCAGGGGCGGCCAGATACGCAGTATTTT. The variable domain in full, with the rest retrieved from reference TRBV5-4 and TRBJ2-3, is ETGVTQSPTHLIKTRGQQVTLRCSSQSGHNTVSWYQQALGQGPQFIFQYYREEENGRGNFPPRFSGLQFPNYSSELNVNALELDDSALYLCASSLVQGRPDTQYFGPGTRLTVL.

The chain recombines TRBV19 with TRBJ1-3; a weak D match, TRBD1 (5 bases). Germline CDR1 LNHDA, CDR2 SQIVND (reference sequence). The CDR3 extends over 16 amino acids. Trimming shortened V by 3 bases and J by 0 bases, and 12 bases separated the two germline ends. As DNA, the CDR3 is TGTGCCAGTAGTATCCGACAGTCCAGCTCTGGAAACACCATATATTTT. It specifies CASSIRQSSSGNTIYF.

CDR3 DNA: TGCGCCAGCAGCTTGGCCGCAGGATTCACTGAAGCTTTCTTT. Protein product: CASSLAAGFTEAFF. V is TRBV5-1 and J is TRBJ1-1; D remains ambiguous. Trimming removed 0 bases from V and 4 bases from J, with 10 bases in between. CDR3 length: 14 amino acids. Germline CDR1 is SGHRS and CDR2 is YFSETQ.

The chain links TRBV2 to TRBJ2-2; a weak D match, TRBD1 (5 bases). CDR1 and CDR2 from the germline V gene are SNHLY and FYNNEI. V shed 6 bases and J shed 7 bases, with 9 bases lying between them. The CDR3 is made up of 12 amino acids. The CDR3 DNA sequence: TGTGCCAGCAGCCCCCAGGGCGGGGAGCTGTTTTTT. Translation gives CASSPQGGELFF. The whole variable domain, filled in from reference TRBV2 and TRBJ2-2, reads EPEVTQTPSHQVTQMGQEVILRCVPISNHLYFYWYRQILGQKVEFLVSFYNNEISEKSEIFDDQFSVERPDGSNFTLKIRSTKLEDSAMYFCASSPQGGELFFGEGSRLTVL.

This clone was recorded a few times. This chain joins TRBV6-1 and TRBJ2-7; 7 nucleotides align to TRBD1. V trimming: 5 bases; J trimming: 3 bases; junction bases outside the gene matches: 7. Looked up from germline, CDR1 is MNHNS and CDR2 is SASEGT. The CDR3 loop spans 14 amino acids. The chain's CDR3 is CASSQNRGLYEQYF. The CDR3 nucleotides read TGTGCCAGCAGTCAAAACAGGGGCCTCTACGAGCAGTACTTC.

The genes are TRBV29-1 and TRBJ1-2; the D gene is possibly TRBD1 (6 bases). In germline, CDR1 is SQVTM, CDR2 ANQGSEA. Trimming pared 0 bases from V and 8 bases from J, leaving 10 bases between. CDR3 length: 12 residues. The CDR3 DNA is TGCAGCGTTGAAGAAACGGGGGGCGGCTACACCTTC. Amino acids: CSVEETGGGYTF.

The V call is TRBV19, the J call TRBJ1-1; D may be TRBD1 (5 bases). The CDR3 totals 15 residues. V was cut by 5 bases and J by 0 bases, with 13 bases left in between. The germline V gene encodes CDR1 LNHDA and CDR2 SQIVND (reference sequence). The CDR3 region is CASSPQTALNTEAFF. In DNA form, the CDR3 reads TGTGCCAGTAGTCCCCAGACAGCCTTGAACACTGAAGCTTTCTTT.

The V call is TRBV29-1, the J call TRBJ2-5, with 8 bases aligning to TRBD1. Germline lookup yields CDR1 SQVTM and CDR2 ANQGSEA. Trimming at V came to 0 bases and at J to 1 base, leaving 4 bases not matched to a gene. This CDR3 spans 15 amino acids. CDR3 DNA: TGCAGCGTTGAAGACCGGGACAGGTTCCAAGAGACCCAGTACTTC. Translated, it gives CSVEDRDRFQETQYF. Supplemented by reference TRBV29-1 and TRBJ2-5, the full variable domain reads SAVISQKPSRDICQRGTSLTIQCQVDSQVTMMFWYRQQPGQSLTLIATANQGSEATYESGFVIDKFPISRPNLTFSTLTVSNMSPEDSSIYLCSVEDRDRFQETQYFGPGTRLLVL.

The chain uses TRBV5-4 and TRBJ2-7; D is uncertain. The V end lost 2 bases, the J end lost 6 bases, and 18 bases lay between the germline ends. Germline values: CDR1 SGHNT, CDR2 YYREEE (reference sequence). This CDR3 is built from 15 residues. CDR3 in amino acids: CASSFGSLAPSEQYF. CDR3 DNA: TGTGCCAGCAGCTTCGGGTCTCTGGCCCCCTCCGAGCAGTACTTC.

The chain is built from TRBV7-2 and TRBJ1-5, with a weak D call TRBD1 (6 bases). The V end lost 3 bases, the J end lost 11 bases, and 8 bases lay between the germline ends. CDR1 is SGHTA and CDR2 is FQGNSA in the germline V gene. The CDR3 extends over 11 amino acids. The DNA of the CDR3 is TGTGCCAGCAGCTTGGGGGCAGCCCAGCATTTT. It is translated as CASSLGAAQHF.

The chain recombines TRBV5-7 with TRBJ2-5, with 8 bases that match TRBD1. TRBV5-7 is an ORF; its function is uncertain. Trimming cost V 0 bases and J 0 bases; bases outside gene matches: 13. The CDR3 extends over 19 amino acids. Here the CDR3 DNA reads TGTGCCAGCAGCTTGGCTGACAGGGGTCTTTCAATGTACCAAGAGACCCAGTACTTC. This gives the protein CASSLADRGLSMYQETQYF.

The chain has TRBV9 and TRBJ1-1; no definite D call. This CDR3 comprises 13 residues. The V end was cut by 3 bases, the J end by 2 bases, with 8 bases between. Germline V gene lookup returns CDR1 SGDLS and CDR2 YYNGEE. The DNA for the CDR3 is TGTGCCAGCAGCGGCCGGGGTAACACTGAAGCTTTCTTT. Amino acid sequence: CASSGRGNTEAFF. Supplemented by reference TRBV9 and TRBJ1-1, the full variable domain reads DSGVTQTPKHLITATGQRVTLRCSPRSGDLSVYWYQQSLDQGLQFLIQYYNGEERAKGNILERFSAQQFPDLHSELNLSSLELGDSALYFCASSGRGNTEAFFGQGTRLTVV.

V is TRBV10-3 and J is TRBJ2-1; TRBD1 agrees at 9 bases. This CDR3 contains 14 residues. Trimming at V came to 6 bases and at J to 5 bases, leaving 5 bases not matched to a gene. Germline V gives CDR1 ENHRY, CDR2 SYGVKD. The CDR3 DNA is TGTGCCATCAGGTCGGGACAGGGAGACAATGAGCAGTTCTTC. Residues: CAIRSGQGDNEQFF.

This chain links TRBV7-9 with TRBJ2-7; the D is unclear. Trimming took 5 bases from V and 3 from J, leaving 8 bases between them. The CDR3 extends over 12 amino acids. In germline, CDR1 is SEHNR, CDR2 FQNEAQ (reference sequence). CDR3 nucleotides: TGTGCCAGCAGCCGAAACAGCTACGAGCAGTACTTC. Translated: CASSRNSYEQYF.

This clone was seen more than once but under ten times. The rearrangement links TRBV6-6 to TRBJ1-5; 9 bases line up with TRBD1. The V gene end was trimmed by 6 bases and the J gene end by 0 bases; junction bases not matched to a gene: 6. There are 16 residues in the CDR3. Germline CDR1 and CDR2: MNHNY and SVGAGI (reference sequence). The CDR3 region has the DNA TGTGCCAGCAGCGACTGGACAGGGGATAGCAATCAGCCCCAGCATTTT. Amino acid sequence: CASSDWTGDSNQPQHF.

This chain connects TRBV25-1 to TRBJ1-1; TRBD1 might be the D (5 bases). V lost 5 bases, J lost 1 base, and 8 bases lay in between. The CDR3 consists of 13 residues. Germline loops: CDR1 MGHDK, CDR2 SYGVNS. This CDR3 reads CASSIQENTEAFF. The CDR3 DNA is TGTGCCAGCAGTATACAGGAGAACACTGAAGCTTTCTTT.

J is TRBJ2-1 and V is TRBV7-2; the D is unclear. The CDR3 spans 14 residues. Per the germline V gene, CDR1 is SGHTA and CDR2 is FQGNSA. Trimming took off 2 bases at V and 5 bases at J, with 10 bases between the two ends. CDR3 DNA sequence: TGTGCCAGCAGCTTACTCCCCGGTGACAATGAGCAGTTCTTC. Encoded protein: CASSLLPGDNEQFF.

This chain uses TRBV5-6 with TRBJ2-1; TRBD1 is a possible D gene (6 bases). The germline CDR1 and CDR2 sequences are SGHDT and YYEEEE. The germline V and J ends were trimmed by 0 bases and 6 bases, with 16 bases remaining between them. The CDR3 runs 16 residues. The CDR3 DNA reads TGTGCCAGCAGCTTGGCCACAGGACAGAATGTCAATGAGCAGTTCTTC. Its protein product is CASSLATGQNVNEQFF.

The CDR3 bases are TGTGCCAGCAGCTTAACCCTCGGAACAGGGGGAAGAGGCTACACCTTC. Amino acids: CASSLTLGTGGRGYTF. The chain is built from TRBV7-9 and TRBJ1-2, with 8 positions matching TRBD1. This CDR3 spans 16 amino acids. CDR1 is SEHNR and CDR2 is FQNEAQ in the germline V gene (reference sequence). V lost 2 bases to trimming and J lost 8 bases; unmatched junction nucleotides: 13. Together with reference TRBV7-9 and TRBJ1-2, the CDR3 gives the full variable domain: DTGVSQNPRHKITKRGQNVTFRCDPISEHNRLYWYRQTLGQGPEFLTYFQNEAQLEKSRLLSDRFSAERPKGSFSTLEIQRTEQGDSAMYLCASSLTLGTGGRGYTFGSGTRLTVV.

In this sample, this clone turned up a few times. This specimen includes other DNA sequences encoding the same CDR3. The chain combines TRBV7-3 with TRBJ1-1; TRBD1 is a possible D gene (6 bases). The CDR3 is 12 residues long. CDR1 and CDR2 (germline): SGHTA, FQGTGA. V gave up 4 bases and J gave up 4 bases, with 7 bases separating them. DNA of the CDR3: TGTGCCAGCAGCTCCAGGGGCACTGAAGCTTTCTTT. The encoded protein is CASSSRGTEAFF.

The J gene is TRBJ2-1, the V gene TRBV18; 7 positions match TRBD1. The CDR3 length is 13 residues. J gave up 13 bases and V 6 bases, and 12 bases lay outside the gene matches. CDR1 KGHSH and CDR2 LQKENI come from the germline V gene. This chain's CDR3 is CASSATNRGDQFF. CDR3 in DNA: TGTGCCAGCTCGGCCACGAACAGGGGAGATCAGTTCTTC.

The chain links TRBV6-1 to TRBJ2-5; TRBD1 agrees at 7 bases. This CDR3 region has 15 residues. The V and J ends lost 6 bases and 5 bases, in that order; junction bases with no gene match: 12. Germline V lookup: CDR1 MNHNS, CDR2 SASEGT. This chain's CDR3 is CASRGQPVWGETQYF. The CDR3 DNA is TGTGCCAGCAGGGGACAGCCAGTTTGGGGGGAGACCCAGTACTTC.

CDR3 DNA sequence: TGTGCCAGCAGCGATACACCGGGAGGGAACAGAATCTCCTACGAGCAGTACTTC. As protein: CASSDTPGGNRISYEQYF. The chain is built from TRBV7-8 and TRBJ2-7; 8 bases align to TRBD2. Germline CDR1 is SGHVS and CDR2 is FQNEAQ. This CDR3 is built from 18 residues. The ends lost 5 bases at V and 0 bases at J; junction bases unmatched: 15.

The chain is built from TRBV15 and TRBJ1-1; maybe TRBD1 (5 bases). CDR1 and CDR2 from the germline V gene are LNHNV and YYDKDF (reference sequence). Trimming stripped 1 base from V and 3 bases from J, with 9 bases between. This CDR3 has 14 residues. CDR3 sequence: CATSRGQGHTEAFF. The CDR3 nucleotides are TGTGCCACCAGCAGAGGGCAGGGTCACACTGAAGCTTTCTTT.